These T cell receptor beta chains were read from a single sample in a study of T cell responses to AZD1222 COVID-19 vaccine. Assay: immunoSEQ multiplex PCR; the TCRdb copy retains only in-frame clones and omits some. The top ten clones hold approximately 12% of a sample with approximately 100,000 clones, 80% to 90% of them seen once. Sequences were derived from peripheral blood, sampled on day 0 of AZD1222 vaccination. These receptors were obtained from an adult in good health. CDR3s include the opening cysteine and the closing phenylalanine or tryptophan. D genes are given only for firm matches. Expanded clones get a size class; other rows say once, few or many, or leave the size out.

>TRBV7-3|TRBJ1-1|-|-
TGTGCCAGCAGCCCTCAAACTTGGGGGGTCACTGAAGCTTTCTTT
CASSPQTWGVTEAFF
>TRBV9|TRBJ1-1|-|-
TGTGCCAGCAGCGTAGGGACAGAGCCGCTTGAAGCTTTCTTT
CASSVGTEPLEAFF
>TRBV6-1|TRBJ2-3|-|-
TGTGCCAGCAGTGAAGCGCTAGCGACCACAGATACGCAGTATTTT
CASSEALATTDTQYF
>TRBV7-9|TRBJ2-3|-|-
TGTGCCAGCAGTTTCCTAGCCACCCCTTGGGCAGATACGCAGTATTTT
CASSFLATPWADTQYF
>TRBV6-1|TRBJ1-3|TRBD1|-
TGTGCCAGCACAACCGGACAGGGGGTCAGAAACACCATATATTTT
CASTTGQGVRNTIYF
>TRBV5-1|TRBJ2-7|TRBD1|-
TGCGCCAGCAGCTTGGTAGGGGACAGGGCGAACGAGCAGTACTTC
CASSLVGDRANEQYF
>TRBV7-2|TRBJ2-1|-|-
TGTGCCAGCAGCTTACGAGTTCATGAGCAGTTCTTC
CASSLRVHEQFF
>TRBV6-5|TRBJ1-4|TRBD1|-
TGTGCCAGCAGTTACCGACAGGGGAATGATGAAAAACTGTTTTTT
CASSYRQGNDEKLFF
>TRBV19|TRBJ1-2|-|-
TGTGCCAGTAGAGACCTAACTTTGGTCTATGGCTACACCTTC
CASRDLTLVYGYTF
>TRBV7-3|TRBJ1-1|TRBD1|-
TGTGCCAGCAGCTCAGGACAGGGAAGCACTGAAGCTTTCTTT
CASSSGQGSTEAFF
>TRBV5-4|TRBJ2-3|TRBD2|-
TGTGCCAGCAGTAGGAGGGAGGGAAGCACAGATACGCAGTATTTT
CASSRREGSTDTQYF
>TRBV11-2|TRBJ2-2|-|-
TGTGCCAGCAGCTATCAGGGCGGGATTTATCGGAGCGGGGAGCTGTTTTTT
CASSYQGGIYRSGELFF
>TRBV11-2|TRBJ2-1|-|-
TGTGCCAGCAGCTTAGGGCCAGCCTCCTACAATGAGCAGTTCTTC
CASSLGPASYNEQFF
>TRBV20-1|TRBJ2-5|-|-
TGCAGTGGAGCGACCGCCGGGGCCCAGTACTTC
CSGATAGAQYF
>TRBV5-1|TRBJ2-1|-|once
TGCGCCAGCAGCGCGGGGAGCGGCTCCTACAATGAGCAGTTCTTC
CASSAGSGSYNEQFF
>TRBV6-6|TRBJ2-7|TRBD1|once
TGTGCCAGCAGTTACTTGGGACAGGGGCCGTACTTC
CASSYLGQGPYF
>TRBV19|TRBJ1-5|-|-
TGTGCCAGTAGTACCCCGGGGCTCCAGCATTTT
CASSTPGLQHF
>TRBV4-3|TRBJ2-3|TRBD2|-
TGCGCCAGCAGCTCAGGGAGTAGCGGGGGCACAGATACGCAGTATTTT
CASSSGSSGGTDTQYF